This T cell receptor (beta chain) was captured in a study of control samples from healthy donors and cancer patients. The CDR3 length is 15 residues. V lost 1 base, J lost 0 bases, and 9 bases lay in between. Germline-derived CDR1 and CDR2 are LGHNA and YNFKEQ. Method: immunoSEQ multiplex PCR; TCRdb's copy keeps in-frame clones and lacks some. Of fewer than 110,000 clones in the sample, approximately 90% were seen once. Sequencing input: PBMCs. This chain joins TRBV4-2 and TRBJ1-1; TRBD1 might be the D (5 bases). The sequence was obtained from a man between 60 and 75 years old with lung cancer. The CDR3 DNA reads TGTGCCAGCAGCCAAGCAGGGTTCATGAACACTGAAGCTTTCTTT. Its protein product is CASSQAGFMNTEAFF.